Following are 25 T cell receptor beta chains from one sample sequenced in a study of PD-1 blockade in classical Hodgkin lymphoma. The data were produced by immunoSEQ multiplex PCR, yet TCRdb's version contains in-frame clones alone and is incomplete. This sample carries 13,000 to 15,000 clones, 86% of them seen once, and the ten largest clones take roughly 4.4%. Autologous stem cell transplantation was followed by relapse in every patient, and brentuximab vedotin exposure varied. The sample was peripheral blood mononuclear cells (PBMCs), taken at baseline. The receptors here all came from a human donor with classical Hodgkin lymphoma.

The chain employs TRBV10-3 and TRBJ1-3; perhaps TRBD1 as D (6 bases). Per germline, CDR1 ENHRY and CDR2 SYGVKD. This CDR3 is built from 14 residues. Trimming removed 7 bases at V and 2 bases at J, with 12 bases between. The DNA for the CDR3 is TGTGCCATCAAATATGACAGGACTGGAAACACCATATATTTT. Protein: CAIKYDRTGNTIYF.

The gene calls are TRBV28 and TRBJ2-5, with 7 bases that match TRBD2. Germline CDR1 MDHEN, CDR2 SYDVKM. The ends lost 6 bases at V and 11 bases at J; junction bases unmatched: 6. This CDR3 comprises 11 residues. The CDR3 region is CASSGAGEQYF. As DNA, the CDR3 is TGTGCCAGCAGCGGGGCGGGGGAACAGTACTTC. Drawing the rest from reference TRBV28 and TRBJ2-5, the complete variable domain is DVKVTQSSRYLVKRTGEKVFLECVQDMDHENMFWYRQDPGLGLRLIYFSYDVKMKEKGDIPEGYSVSREKKERFSLILESASTNQTSMYLCASSGAGEQYFGPGTRLLVL.

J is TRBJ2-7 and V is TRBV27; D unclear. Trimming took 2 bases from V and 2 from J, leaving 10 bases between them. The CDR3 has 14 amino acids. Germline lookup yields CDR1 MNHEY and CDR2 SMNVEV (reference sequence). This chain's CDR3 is CASSLGRTPYEQYF. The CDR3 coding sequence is TGTGCCAGCAGTTTAGGGCGGACCCCCTACGAGCAGTACTTC.

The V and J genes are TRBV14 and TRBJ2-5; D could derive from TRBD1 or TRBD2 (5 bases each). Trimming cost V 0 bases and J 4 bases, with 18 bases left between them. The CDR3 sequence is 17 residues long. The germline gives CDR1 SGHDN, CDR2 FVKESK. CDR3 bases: TGTGCCAGCAGCCAAGACCGTAAAACCGGGGCCTTAGAGACCCAGTACTTC. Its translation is CASSQDRKTGALETQYF.

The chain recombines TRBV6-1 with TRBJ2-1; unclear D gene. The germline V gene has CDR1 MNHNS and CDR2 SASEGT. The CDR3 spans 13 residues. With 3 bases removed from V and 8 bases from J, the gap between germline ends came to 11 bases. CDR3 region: CASSDWAADEQFF. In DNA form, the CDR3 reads TGTGCCAGCAGTGACTGGGCGGCAGATGAGCAGTTCTTC.

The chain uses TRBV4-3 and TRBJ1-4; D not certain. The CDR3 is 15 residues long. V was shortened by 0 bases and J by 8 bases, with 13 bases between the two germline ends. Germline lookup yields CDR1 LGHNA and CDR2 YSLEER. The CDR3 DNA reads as TGCGCCAGCAGCCAAGAGGGTTTAGATGGGGAAAAACTGTTTTTT. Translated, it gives CASSQEGLDGEKLFF.

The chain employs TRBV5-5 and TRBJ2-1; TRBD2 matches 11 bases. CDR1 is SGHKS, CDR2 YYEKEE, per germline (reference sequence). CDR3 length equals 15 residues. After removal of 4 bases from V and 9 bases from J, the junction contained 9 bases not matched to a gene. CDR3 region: CASSTGLAEAVEQFF. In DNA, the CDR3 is TGTGCCAGCAGCACGGGACTAGCGGAGGCGGTTGAGCAGTTCTTC.

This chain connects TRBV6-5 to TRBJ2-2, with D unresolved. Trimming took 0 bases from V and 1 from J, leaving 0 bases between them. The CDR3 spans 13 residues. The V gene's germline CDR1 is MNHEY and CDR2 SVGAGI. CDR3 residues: CASSYSNTGELFF. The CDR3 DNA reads TGTGCCAGCAGTTACTCGAACACCGGGGAGCTGTTTTTT.

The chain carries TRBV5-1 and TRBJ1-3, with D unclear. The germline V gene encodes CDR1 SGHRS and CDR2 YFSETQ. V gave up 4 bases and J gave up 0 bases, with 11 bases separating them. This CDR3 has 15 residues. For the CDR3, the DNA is TGCGCCAGCAGCGCCGACGGGAGCTCTGGAAACACCATATATTTT. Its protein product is CASSADGSSGNTIYF.

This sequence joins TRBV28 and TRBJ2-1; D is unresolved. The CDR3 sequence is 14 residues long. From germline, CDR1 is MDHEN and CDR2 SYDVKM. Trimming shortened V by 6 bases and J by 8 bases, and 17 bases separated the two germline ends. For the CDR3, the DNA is TGTGCCAGCAGCCCCACGACCTGGTCCGATGAGCAGTTCTTC. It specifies CASSPTTWSDEQFF.

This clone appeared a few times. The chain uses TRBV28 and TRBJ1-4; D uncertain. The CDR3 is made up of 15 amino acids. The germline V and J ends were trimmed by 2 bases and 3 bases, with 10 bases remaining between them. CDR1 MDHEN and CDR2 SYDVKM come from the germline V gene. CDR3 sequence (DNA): TGTGCCAGCAGTTTACTCGGGTCTCCTAATGAAAAACTGTTTTTT. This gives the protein CASSLLGSPNEKLFF. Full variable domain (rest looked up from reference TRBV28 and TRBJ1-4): DVKVTQSSRYLVKRTGEKVFLECVQDMDHENMFWYRQDPGLGLRLIYFSYDVKMKEKGDIPEGYSVSREKKERFSLILESASTNQTSMYLCASSLLGSPNEKLFFGSGTQLSVL.

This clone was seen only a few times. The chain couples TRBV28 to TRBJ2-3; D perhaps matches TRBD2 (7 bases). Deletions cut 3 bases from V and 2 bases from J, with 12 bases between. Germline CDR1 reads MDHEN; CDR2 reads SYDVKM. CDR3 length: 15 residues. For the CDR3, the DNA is TGTGCCAGCAGTTTGAATCGGGGGGCCACAGATACGCAGTATTTT. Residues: CASSLNRGATDTQYF.

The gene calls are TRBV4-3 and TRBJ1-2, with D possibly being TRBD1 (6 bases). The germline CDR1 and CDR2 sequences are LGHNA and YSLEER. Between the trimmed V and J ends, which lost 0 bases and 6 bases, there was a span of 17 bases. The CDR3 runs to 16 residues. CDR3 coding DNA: TGCGCCAGCAGCCAAGAGATAAGGGGGGTGTCTGATGGCTACACCTTC. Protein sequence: CASSQEIRGVSDGYTF.

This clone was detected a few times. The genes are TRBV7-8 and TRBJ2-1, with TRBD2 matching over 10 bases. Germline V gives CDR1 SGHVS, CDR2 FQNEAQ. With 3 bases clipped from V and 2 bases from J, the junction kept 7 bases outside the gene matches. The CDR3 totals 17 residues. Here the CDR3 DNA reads TGTGCCAGCAGCTTTGTGGCTAGCGGGGGCCCCTACAATGAGCAGTTCTTC. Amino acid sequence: CASSFVASGGPYNEQFF.

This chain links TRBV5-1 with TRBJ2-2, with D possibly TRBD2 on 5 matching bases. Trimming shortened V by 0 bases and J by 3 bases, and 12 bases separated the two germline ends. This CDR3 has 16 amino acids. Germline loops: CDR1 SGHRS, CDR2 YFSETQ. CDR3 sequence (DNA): TGCGCCAGCAGCTTGGCCGGTGGGAGATACACCGGGGAGCTGTTTTTT. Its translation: CASSLAGGRYTGELFF.

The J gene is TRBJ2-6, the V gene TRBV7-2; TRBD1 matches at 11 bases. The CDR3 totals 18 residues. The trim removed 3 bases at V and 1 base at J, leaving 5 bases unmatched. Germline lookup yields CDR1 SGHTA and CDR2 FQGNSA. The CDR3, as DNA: TGTGCCAGCAGCTTGGTGGGACAGGGGGGGTCTGGGGCCAACGTCCTGACTTTC. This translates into CASSLVGQGGSGANVLTF.

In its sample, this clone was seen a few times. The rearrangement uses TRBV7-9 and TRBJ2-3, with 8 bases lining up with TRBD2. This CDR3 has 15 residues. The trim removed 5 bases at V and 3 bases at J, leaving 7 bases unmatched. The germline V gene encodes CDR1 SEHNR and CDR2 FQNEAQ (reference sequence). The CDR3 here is CASSKGREETDTQYF. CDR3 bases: TGTGCCAGCAGCAAGGGGCGGGAGGAGACAGATACGCAGTATTTT.

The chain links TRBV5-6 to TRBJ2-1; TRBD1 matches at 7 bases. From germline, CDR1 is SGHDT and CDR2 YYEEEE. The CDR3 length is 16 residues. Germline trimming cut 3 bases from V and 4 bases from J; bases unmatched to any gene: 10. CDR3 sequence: CASSSLQGVFYNEQFF. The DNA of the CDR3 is TGTGCCAGCAGCTCCCTCCAGGGGGTATTTTACAATGAGCAGTTCTTC.

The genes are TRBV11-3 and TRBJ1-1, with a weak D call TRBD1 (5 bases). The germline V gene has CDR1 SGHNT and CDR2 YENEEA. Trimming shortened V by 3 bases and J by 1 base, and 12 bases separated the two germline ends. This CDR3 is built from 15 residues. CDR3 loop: CASSLVETENTEAFF. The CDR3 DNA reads TGTGCCAGCAGCTTGGTAGAGACAGAGAACACTGAAGCTTTCTTT. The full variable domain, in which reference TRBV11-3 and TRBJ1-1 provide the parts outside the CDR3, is EAGVVQSPRYKIIEKKQPVAFWCNPISGHNTLYWYLQNLGQGPELLIRYENEEAVDDSQLPKDRFSAERLKGVDSTLKIQPAELGDSAVYLCASSLVETENTEAFFGQGTRLTVV.

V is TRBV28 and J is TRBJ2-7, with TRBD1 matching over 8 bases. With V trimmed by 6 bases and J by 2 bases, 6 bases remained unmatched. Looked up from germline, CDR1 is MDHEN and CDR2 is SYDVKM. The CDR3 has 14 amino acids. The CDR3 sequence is CASSLGQGPYEQYF. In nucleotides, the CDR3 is TGTGCCAGCAGCTTAGGACAGGGCCCCTACGAGCAGTACTTC. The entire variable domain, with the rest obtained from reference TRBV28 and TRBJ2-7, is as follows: DVKVTQSSRYLVKRTGEKVFLECVQDMDHENMFWYRQDPGLGLRLIYFSYDVKMKEKGDIPEGYSVSREKKERFSLILESASTNQTSMYLCASSLGQGPYEQYFGPGTRLTVT.

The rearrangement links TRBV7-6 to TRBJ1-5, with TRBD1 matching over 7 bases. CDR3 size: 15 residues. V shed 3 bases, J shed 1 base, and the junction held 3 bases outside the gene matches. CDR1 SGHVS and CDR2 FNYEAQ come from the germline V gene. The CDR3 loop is CASSFDRESNQPQHF. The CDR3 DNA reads TGTGCCAGCAGCTTTGACAGGGAAAGCAATCAGCCCCAGCATTTT.

The CDR3 reads CASSHDRHNQPQHF. The CDR3, as DNA: TGTGCCAGTAGTCACGACAGACACAATCAGCCCCAGCATTTT. The chain employs TRBV19 and TRBJ1-5, with TRBD1 as a possible D gene (5 bases). The germline V and J ends were trimmed by 5 bases and 3 bases, with 11 bases remaining between them. This CDR3 contains 14 residues. Germline V CDR1 and CDR2: LNHDA, SQIVND (reference sequence).

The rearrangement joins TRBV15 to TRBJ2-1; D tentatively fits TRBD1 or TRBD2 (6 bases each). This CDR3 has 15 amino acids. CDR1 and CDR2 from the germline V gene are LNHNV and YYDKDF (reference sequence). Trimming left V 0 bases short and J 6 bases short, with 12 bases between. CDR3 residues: CATSREGGGPNEQFF. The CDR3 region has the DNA TGTGCCACCAGCAGAGAAGGAGGGGGGCCCAATGAGCAGTTCTTC.

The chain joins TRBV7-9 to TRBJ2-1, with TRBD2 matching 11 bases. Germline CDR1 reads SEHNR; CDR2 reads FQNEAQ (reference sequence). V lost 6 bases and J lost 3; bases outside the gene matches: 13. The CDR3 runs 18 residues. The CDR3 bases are TGTGCCAGCAGTGTACCGGGACTAGCGGAAAGCCGCTACAATGAGCAGTTCTTC. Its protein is CASSVPGLAESRYNEQFF.

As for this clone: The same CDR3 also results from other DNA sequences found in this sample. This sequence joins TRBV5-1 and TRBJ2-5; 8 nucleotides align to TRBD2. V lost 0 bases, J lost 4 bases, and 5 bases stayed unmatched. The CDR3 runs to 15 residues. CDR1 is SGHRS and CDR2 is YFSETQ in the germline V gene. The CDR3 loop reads CASSLGGLAGETQYF. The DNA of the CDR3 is TGCGCCAGCAGCTTGGGGGGGCTAGCGGGAGAGACCCAGTACTTC. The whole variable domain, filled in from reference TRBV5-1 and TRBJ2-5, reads KAGVTQTPRYLIKTRGQQVTLSCSPISGHRSVSWYQQTPGQGLQFLFEYFSETQRNKGNFPGRFSGRQFSNSRSEMNVSTLELGDSALYLCASSLGGLAGETQYFGPGTRLLVL.